One and the same sample provided the 6 T cell receptor beta chains below, sequenced in a study of blood T cell repertoires in COVID-19. TCRdb keeps only in-frame clones here, not all; method: immunoSEQ multiplex PCR. This table has tens of thousands of clones, approximately 82% appearing once. The sequencing sample was made of peripheral blood. These receptors were obtained from a human donor in a cohort sampled during active COVID-19.

The rearrangement uses TRBV6-5 and TRBJ1-1, with D maybe TRBD1 (5 bases). V lost 0 bases and J 3 bases, leaving 11 bases between the germline ends. The CDR3 consists of 15 residues. CDR1 MNHEY and CDR2 SVGAGI come from the germline V gene. DNA for the CDR3: TGTGCCAGCAGTTACTCCGGGGGATCGGACACTGAAGCTTTCTTT. As protein: CASSYSGGSDTEAFF.

This clone showed up just a few times. The chain joins TRBV27 to TRBJ1-4, with D possibly being TRBD1 (6 bases). With 3 bases removed from V and 6 bases from J, the gap between germline ends came to 11 bases. CDR3 length: 14 residues. The V gene's germline CDR1 is MNHEY and CDR2 SMNVEV (reference sequence). The DNA for the CDR3 is TGTGCCAGCAGTTTGTCAGGGGCGCATGAAAAACTGTTTTTT. This codes for CASSLSGAHEKLFF.

The chain combines TRBV6-4 with TRBJ1-1; D remains ambiguous. This CDR3 region has 15 residues. V gave up 1 base and J gave up 10 bases, with 19 bases separating them. Germline CDR1 MRHNA, CDR2 SNTAGT. DNA for the CDR3: TGTGCCAGCAGTGACTTCAAACGCAGAGGTGTGAGAGCTTTCTTT. Its protein product is CASSDFKRRGVRAFF.

This rearrangement joins TRBV4-1 to TRBJ2-7, with 11 bases identical to TRBD1. Per germline, CDR1 MGHRA and CDR2 YSYEKL. The V and J ends lost 1 base and 3 bases, in that order; junction bases with no gene match: 2. This CDR3 has 15 amino acids. CDR3 in amino acids: CASSQVGTGGYEQYF. As DNA, the CDR3 is TGCGCCAGCAGCCAAGTGGGGACAGGGGGCTACGAGCAGTACTTC.

This CDR3 reads CAWGGQAYGYTF. CDR3 sequence (DNA): TGTGCCTGGGGAGGACAGGCCTATGGCTACACCTTC. The genes are TRBV30 and TRBJ1-2; TRBD1 agrees at 7 bases. This CDR3 comprises 12 residues. Germline V gene sequence: CDR1 GTSNPN, CDR2 SVGIG (reference sequence). Germline trimming cut 5 bases from V and 4 bases from J; bases unmatched to any gene: 4.

The chain employs TRBV20-1 and TRBJ1-4; the D is unclear. In germline, CDR1 is DFQATT, CDR2 SNEGSKA (reference sequence). Trimming cost V 4 bases and J 8 bases, with 8 bases left between them. The CDR3 covers 11 residues. The CDR3 loop reads CSANIREKLFF. The CDR3 DNA reads TGCAGTGCTAATATCCGGGAAAAACTGTTTTTT.